This T cell receptor (beta chain) was documented in a study of cytomegalovirus exposure and HLA in healthy donors. On the study more broadly: Findings of an earlier analysis included over 95 million unique TCR beta sequences from 170 million or so T cells. General study points: The likely origin of a cluster of highly shared sequence variants was a sequencing artifact. Most CMV-associated TCR beta chains were later found to appear HLA-restricted.

There are a few counts of this clone. Its target is unknown. All donors participated as healthy donors of bone marrow. The CDR3 covers 15 residues. Trimming removed 3 bases at V and 3 bases at J, with 15 bases between. Germline V lookup: CDR1 SGHNT, CDR2 YENEEA. Amplification used 60 Vbeta primers and 13 Jbeta primers. Data came from immunoSEQ multiplex PCR; TCRdb stores just in-frame clones and leaves some out. The table has 120,000 or so clones, approximately 72% seen once. Sequences were obtained from PBMCs. The receptor was isolated from a woman in her forties or fifties in good health and CMV-seropositive. The V gene is TRBV11-3, the J gene TRBJ2-7; no clear D gene. The CDR3 bases are TGTGCCAGCAGCTTGTGGCGACAAACGATCTACGAGCAGTACTTC. Protein sequence: CASSLWRQTIYEQYF.